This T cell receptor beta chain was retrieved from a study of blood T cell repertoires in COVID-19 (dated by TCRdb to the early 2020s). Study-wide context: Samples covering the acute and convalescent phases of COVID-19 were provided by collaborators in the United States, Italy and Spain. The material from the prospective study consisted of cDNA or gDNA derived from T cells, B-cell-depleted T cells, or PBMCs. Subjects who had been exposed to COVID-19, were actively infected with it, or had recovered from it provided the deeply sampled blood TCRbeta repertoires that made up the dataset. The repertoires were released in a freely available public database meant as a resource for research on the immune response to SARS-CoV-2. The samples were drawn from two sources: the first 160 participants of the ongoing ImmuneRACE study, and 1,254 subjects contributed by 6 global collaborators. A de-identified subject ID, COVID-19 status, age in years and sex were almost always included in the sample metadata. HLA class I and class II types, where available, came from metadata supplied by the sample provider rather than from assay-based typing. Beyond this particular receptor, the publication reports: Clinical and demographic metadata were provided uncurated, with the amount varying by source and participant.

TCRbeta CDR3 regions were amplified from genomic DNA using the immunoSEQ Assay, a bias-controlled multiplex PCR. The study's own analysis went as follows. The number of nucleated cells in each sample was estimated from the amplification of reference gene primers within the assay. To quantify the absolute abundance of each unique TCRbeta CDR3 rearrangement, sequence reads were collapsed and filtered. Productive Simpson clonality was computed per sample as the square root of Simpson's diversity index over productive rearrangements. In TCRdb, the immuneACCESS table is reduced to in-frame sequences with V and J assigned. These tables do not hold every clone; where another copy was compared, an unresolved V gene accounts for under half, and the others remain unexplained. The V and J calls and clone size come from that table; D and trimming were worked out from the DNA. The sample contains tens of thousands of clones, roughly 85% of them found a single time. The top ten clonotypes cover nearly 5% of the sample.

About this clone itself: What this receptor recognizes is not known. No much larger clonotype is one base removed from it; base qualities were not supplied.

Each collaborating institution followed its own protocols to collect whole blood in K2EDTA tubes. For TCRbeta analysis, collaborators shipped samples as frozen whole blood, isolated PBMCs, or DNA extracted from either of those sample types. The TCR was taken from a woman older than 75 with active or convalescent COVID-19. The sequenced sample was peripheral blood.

The CDR3 here reads CASSLGHYTQYF. The DNA sequence follows: TGTGCCAGCTCGCTGGGGCACTATACGCAGTATTTT. This receptor chain uses TRBV18 and TRBJ2-3; 5 matching bases give a weak D call of TRBD1. Via the germline V gene, CDR1 is KGHSH and CDR2 LQKENI. From the cysteine up to the phenylalanine, the CDR3 has a length of 12 residues. Of the read, only the CDR3 DNA is kept; its 36 bases are in frame from base 1. V and J lose 6 bases and 7 bases, and a span of 11 bases separates them. Supplemented by the reference TRBV18 and TRBJ2-3 proteins around the CDR3, the complete variable domain is NAGVMQNPRHLVRRRGQEARLRCSPMKGHSHVYWYRQLPEEGLKFMVYLQKENIIDESGMPKERFSAEFPKEGPSILRIQQVVRGDSAAYFCASSLGHYTQYFGPGTRLTVL.